The table lists the clone carrying this T cell receptor beta chain with a count of one. The antigen is undetermined. The data were taken from a study of type 1 regulatory T cells. TCRdb recomputed calls from the reads with MiXCR, one row per CDR3 protein. Of 20,000 to 25,000 distinct CDR3 sequences listed, around half were seen once; the top ten hold 4.5% to 5.5%. The sequence was obtained from a human donor in good health. The source material was cultured T cells, either the whole culture or a sorted T cell fraction (not recorded which).

The CDR3 protein is CASSPLGQRAYEQYF. CDR3 nucleotide sequence: TGTGCCAGCAGCCCCCTGGGACAGAGAGCCTACGAGCAGTACTTC. The chain has TRBV7-9 and TRBJ2-7, with 7 bases identical to TRBD1. The CDR3 has 15 residues. CDR1 is SEHNR and CDR2 is FQNEAQ in the germline V gene (reference sequence). V shed 5 bases and J 2 bases; nucleotides not matched to a gene: 9.